Shown below are 25 T cell receptor beta chains from a single sample sequenced in a study of identical twins' blood T cells. TCRdb reanalysed the 5' RACE reads using MiXCR and keeps one entry per CDR3 protein. Of hundreds of thousands of distinct CDR3 sequences listed, roughly 28% are singletons. The sequenced material came from PBMCs. The receptors were gathered from a woman between 18 and 49 years old in good health.

The DNA for the CDR3 is TGTGCCAGCAGCCTGACAGGCTCCAGCTCCTACGAGCAGTACTTC. Amino acid sequence: CASSLTGSSSYEQYF. The rearrangement joins TRBV3-1 to TRBJ2-7, with D possibly TRBD1 on 6 matching bases. Per the germline V gene, CDR1 is LGHDT and CDR2 is YNNKEL (reference sequence). The CDR3 runs to 15 residues. Trimming cost V 4 bases and J 0 bases, with 13 bases left between them.

This clonotype was counted between two and nine times. The gene calls are TRBV7-2 and TRBJ2-3; 12 nucleotides line up with TRBD2. In germline, CDR1 is SGHTA, CDR2 FQGNSA. This CDR3 has 16 residues. With V trimmed by 8 bases and J by 1 base, 7 bases remained unmatched. The CDR3 DNA reads as TGTGCCAGCTTTGGACTAGCGGGGAAGGGCACAGATACGCAGTATTTT. The encoded protein is CASFGLAGKGTDTQYF.

V gene TRBV19 combines with J gene TRBJ2-4; D remains unclear. V was trimmed by 4 bases and J by 12 bases, leaving 10 bases between them. The CDR3 is made up of 11 amino acids. Germline CDR1 is LNHDA and CDR2 is SQIVND (reference sequence). The CDR3 sequence is CASSSLLGQYF. CDR3 coding DNA: TGTGCCAGTAGTAGCTTGCTGGGTCAGTACTTC.

J is TRBJ2-2 and V is TRBV12-3 or TRBV12-4; 10 positions match TRBD2. The CDR3 consists of 16 residues. Unmatched junction bases numbered 8, after V lost 6 bases and J lost 4 bases. The CDR3 is CASSRGLAELTGELFF. The CDR3 DNA follows: TGTGCCAGCAGCCGCGGACTAGCGGAGCTCACCGGGGAGCTGTTTTTT.

In this sample, this clonotype turned up a few times. The chain joins TRBV4-1 to TRBJ1-2, with 9 bases aligning to TRBD1. The CDR3 sequence is 15 residues long. V was clipped by 5 bases and J by 2 bases; unmatched bases: 6. From germline, CDR1 is MGHRA and CDR2 YSYEKL. This chain's CDR3 is CASSVQGATNYGYTF. The CDR3 DNA reads TGCGCCAGCAGCGTACAGGGGGCGACGAACTATGGCTACACCTTC.

This clonotype was seen a handful of times. The chain joins TRBV9 to TRBJ2-3, with D possibly called TRBD1 or TRBD2 (5 bases each). The V gene's germline CDR1 is SGDLS and CDR2 YYNGEE. The CDR3 spans 15 residues. Trimming left V 4 bases short and J 0 bases short, with 12 bases between. The CDR3 region has the DNA TGTGCCAGCAGCCCCGGGACGACTAGCACAGATACGCAGTATTTT. Translation gives CASSPGTTSTDTQYF.

The chain joins TRBV20-1 to TRBJ2-1; 11 bases align to TRBD2. V was clipped by 3 bases and J by 5 bases; unmatched bases: 6. Germline assignment: CDR1 DFQATT and CDR2 SNEGSKA (reference sequence). There are 15 residues in the CDR3. In nucleotides, the CDR3 is TGCAGTGCTAGTGGGGCTAGCGGGAGGCACAATGAGCAGTTCTTC. Amino acids: CSASGASGRHNEQFF.

In regard to this clonotype: One junction end disagrees with the germline gene, perhaps due to a read error. The rearrangement links TRBV14 to TRBJ2-7; D unclear. There are 11 residues in the CDR3. Germline V gene sequence: CDR1 SGHDN, CDR2 FVKESK. CDR3 sequence: CATSNGYEQYF. CDR3 DNA: TGTGCCACCAGCAACGGCTACGAGCAGTACTTC.

This clonotype was seen only a few times. The genes are TRBV12-3 or TRBV12-4 and TRBJ2-2; D unclear. This CDR3 is built from 14 residues. V dropped 4 bases and J dropped 7 bases, with 13 bases sitting between them. CDR3 protein: CASSSLLGNGELFF. In DNA form, the CDR3 reads TGTGCCAGCAGTTCCCTGTTAGGGAACGGGGAGCTGTTTTTT.

In regard to this clonotype: Given a much more abundant clone one base away, this may be a read error. The V and J genes are TRBV7-9 and TRBJ1-2; D unresolved. The CDR3 covers 14 residues. Germline assignment: CDR1 SEHNR and CDR2 FQNEAQ (reference sequence). Here the CDR3 reads CAGSLGSGNYGYTF. The CDR3 DNA follows: TGTGCCGGCAGCTTAGGTTCTGGGAACTATGGCTACACCTTC.

This chain joins TRBV25-1 and TRBJ2-1, with TRBD2 identical over 13 bases. Losses at the gene ends were 2 bases for V and 8 bases for J; bases not matched to a gene: 3. The CDR3 has 15 amino acids. From germline, CDR1 is MGHDK and CDR2 SYGVNS. CDR3 sequence (DNA): TGTGCCAGCAGTGAAGGACTAGCGGGAGAAGATGAGCAGTTCTTC. Amino acid sequence: CASSEGLAGEDEQFF.

This clonotype was recorded at least ten times. The chain uses TRBV6-5 and TRBJ1-5; D is undetermined. Deletions cut 5 bases from V and 0 bases from J, with 8 bases between. CDR3 length: 14 amino acids. Germline CDR1 and CDR2: MNHEY and SVGAGI. This CDR3 reads CASSRWDSNQPQHF. CDR3 DNA: TGTGCCAGCAGTCGCTGGGATAGCAATCAGCCCCAGCATTTT.

This clonotype showed up just a few times. This chain joins TRBV28 and TRBJ2-2; a possible D gene is TRBD1 (7 bases). The V gene lost 7 bases and the J gene lost 6 bases, with 9 bases spanning the gap. The CDR3 loop spans 12 amino acids. CDR1 is MDHEN and CDR2 is SYDVKM in the germline V gene. The CDR3 here is CASTRGAGELFF. In nucleotides, the CDR3 is TGTGCCAGCACCAGGGGGGCCGGGGAGCTGTTTTTT.

The V call is TRBV6-2 or TRBV6-3, the J call TRBJ1-4, with 7 bases lining up with TRBD1. V dropped 2 bases and J dropped 4; count of bases not matched to a gene: 7. The CDR3 spans 16 residues. Germline V lookup: CDR1 MNHEY, CDR2 SVGEGT. The CDR3 loop is CASSYVSGTVNEKLFF. The CDR3 DNA reads as TGTGCCAGCAGTTACGTCTCGGGGACAGTTAATGAAAAACTGTTTTTT.

Only a few counts were recorded for this clonotype. This rearrangement joins TRBV6-4 to TRBJ2-1, with D possibly being TRBD2 (6 bases). The length of the CDR3 is 17 residues. The germline V gene encodes CDR1 MRHNA and CDR2 SNTAGT. V lost 8 bases to trimming and J lost 8 bases, with 28 bases between them. The CDR3 DNA reads as TGTGCCAGCCCCAAACTCCTGGGACTTCCAGCCAAAGATGAGCAGTTCTTC. It translates to CASPKLLGLPAKDEQFF.

A note on this clonotype: One end of the junction fails to match germline, which may point to a read error. The chain combines TRBV20-1 with TRBJ1-5; D is undetermined. CDR1 DFQATT and CDR2 SNEGSKA come from the germline V gene (reference sequence). The CDR3 spans 12 residues. CDR3 sequence reads: CGAAQEYQPQHF. The CDR3 DNA is TGCGGTGCTGCGCAGGAGTATCAGCCCCAGCATTTT.

This CDR3 reads CASRPDNEQYF. The CDR3 bases are TGCGCCAGCAGACCCGACAACGAGCAGTACTTC. The J gene is TRBJ2-7, the V gene TRBV23-1; D gene ambiguous. TRBV23-1 is an ORF, with its function uncertain. The CDR3 loop spans 11 amino acids. Trimming shortened V by 6 bases and J by 5 bases, and 8 bases separated the two germline ends.

The chain employs TRBV24-1 and TRBJ2-3; tentative D call: TRBD1 (6 bases). The germline gives CDR1 KGHDR, CDR2 SFDVKD. The CDR3 runs to 14 residues. Trimming shortened V by 9 bases and J by 2 bases, and 14 bases separated the two germline ends. The CDR3 loop reads CATSLGGPTDTQYF. The CDR3 DNA sequence: TGTGCCACCTCCTTAGGGGGACCCACAGATACGCAGTATTTT.

This clonotype was seen more than once but under ten times. The DNA for the CDR3 is TGTGCCATCAGTGACTACAGGGACTCTGGAAACACCATATATTTT. This translates into CAISDYRDSGNTIYF. V gene TRBV10-3 combines with J gene TRBJ1-3, with D perhaps TRBD1 (6 bases). The V end lost 3 bases, the J end lost 0 bases, and 9 bases lay between the germline ends. There are 15 residues in the CDR3. Germline loops: CDR1 ENHRY, CDR2 SYGVKD.

The chain combines TRBV2 with TRBJ1-2; no clear D gene. CDR1 and CDR2 (germline): SNHLY, FYNNEI. The CDR3 runs to 13 residues. V lost 7 bases, J lost 8 bases, and 17 bases lay in between. The CDR3 nucleotides read TGTGCCAGCACTACGTGGTGGGATGGCGGCTACACCTTC. Amino acids: CASTTWWDGGYTF.

This clonotype was detected only a few times. This chain joins TRBV20-1 and TRBJ2-5; 7 positions agree with TRBD1. Germline values: CDR1 DFQATT, CDR2 SNEGSKA (reference sequence). J lost 3 bases, V lost 6 bases, and 13 bases had no gene match. This CDR3 spans 15 amino acids. The CDR3 DNA reads TGCAGTGCGCATAATCCGGGACAGATAAAAGAGACCCAGTACTTC. It translates to CSAHNPGQIKETQYF.

At least ten counts were recorded for this clonotype. The chain couples TRBV9 to TRBJ2-6; D unresolved. CDR1 is SGDLS and CDR2 is YYNGEE in the germline V gene. This CDR3 comprises 13 residues. V shed 4 bases and J shed 5 bases, with 7 bases lying between them. The CDR3 spells CASSSLRANVLTF. The CDR3 DNA is TGTGCCAGCAGCTCGTTGAGGGCCAACGTCCTGACTTTC.

This clonotype was seen more than once but under ten times. This chain connects TRBV29-1 to TRBJ1-2, with D maybe TRBD1 (6 bases). The length of the CDR3 is 13 residues. In germline, CDR1 is SQVTM, CDR2 ANQGSEA. V dropped 3 bases and J dropped 4 bases, with 12 bases sitting between them. This CDR3 is CSVEDRAPYGYTF. CDR3 coding DNA: TGCAGCGTTGAGGACAGAGCACCCTATGGCTACACCTTC.

This clonotype was detected a few times. The chain couples TRBV20-1 to TRBJ1-5, with TRBD1 as a possible D gene (5 bases). The germline V and J ends were trimmed by 1 base and 2 bases, with 9 bases remaining between them. This CDR3 region has 14 residues. Germline V lookup: CDR1 DFQATT, CDR2 SNEGSKA (reference sequence). The CDR3 sequence is CSARVGGGNQPQHF. CDR3 DNA sequence: TGCAGTGCTAGAGTTGGGGGAGGCAATCAGCCCCAGCATTTT.

The V gene is TRBV19, the J gene TRBJ1-2; 7 bases are shared with TRBD1. The CDR3 spans 14 residues. The junction had 11 bases not matched to a gene; V was cut back by 6 bases and J by 7 bases. CDR1 is LNHDA and CDR2 is SQIVND in the germline V gene (reference sequence). Written as DNA, the CDR3 is TGTGCCAGTAGAACCCCCCCAGGGGGAGGTGGCTACACCTTC. Translation: CASRTPPGGGGYTF.